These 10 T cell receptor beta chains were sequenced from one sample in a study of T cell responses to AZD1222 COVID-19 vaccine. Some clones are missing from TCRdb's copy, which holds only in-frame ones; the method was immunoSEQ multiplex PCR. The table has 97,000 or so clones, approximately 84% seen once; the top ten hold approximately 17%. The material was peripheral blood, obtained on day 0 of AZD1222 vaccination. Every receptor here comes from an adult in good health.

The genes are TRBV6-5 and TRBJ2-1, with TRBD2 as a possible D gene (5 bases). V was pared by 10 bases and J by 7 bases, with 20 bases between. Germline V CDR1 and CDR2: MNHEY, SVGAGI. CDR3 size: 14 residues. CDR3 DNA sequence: TGTGCCACCTTCACCCGCGGGTTCATGAATGAGCAGTTCTTC. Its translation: CATFTRGFMNEQFF.

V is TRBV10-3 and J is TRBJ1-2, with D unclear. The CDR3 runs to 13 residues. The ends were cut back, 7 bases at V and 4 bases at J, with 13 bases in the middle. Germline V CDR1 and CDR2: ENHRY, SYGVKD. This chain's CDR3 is CAITEVDGYGYTF. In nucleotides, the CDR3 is TGTGCCATCACCGAGGTAGATGGCTATGGCTACACCTTC.

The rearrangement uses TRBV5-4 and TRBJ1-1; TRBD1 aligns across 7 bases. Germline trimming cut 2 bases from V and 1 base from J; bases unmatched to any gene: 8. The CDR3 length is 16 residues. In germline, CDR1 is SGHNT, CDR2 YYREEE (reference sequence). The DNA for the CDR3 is TGTGCCAGCAGCTTTTACATCGGGACAGCGAACACTGAAGCTTTCTTT. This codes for CASSFYIGTANTEAFF.

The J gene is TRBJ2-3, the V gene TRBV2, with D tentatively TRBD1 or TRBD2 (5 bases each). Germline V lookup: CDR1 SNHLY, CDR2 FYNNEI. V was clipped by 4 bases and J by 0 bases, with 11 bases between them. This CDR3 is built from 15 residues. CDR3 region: CASSAGTASTDTQYF. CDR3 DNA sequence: TGTGCCAGCAGTGCGGGGACGGCTAGCACAGATACGCAGTATTTT.

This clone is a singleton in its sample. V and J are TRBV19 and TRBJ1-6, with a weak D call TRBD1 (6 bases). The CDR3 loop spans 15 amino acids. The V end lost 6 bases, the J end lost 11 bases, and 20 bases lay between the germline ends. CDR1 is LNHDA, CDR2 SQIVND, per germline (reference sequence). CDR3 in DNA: TGTGCCAGTAGACCGGGAGGCGGGGGACAAACACCCCTCCACTTT. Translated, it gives CASRPGGGGQTPLHF.

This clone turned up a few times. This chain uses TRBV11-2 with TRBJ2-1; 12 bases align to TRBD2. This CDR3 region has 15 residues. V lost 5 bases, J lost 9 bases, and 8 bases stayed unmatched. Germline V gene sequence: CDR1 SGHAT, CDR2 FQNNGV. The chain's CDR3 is CASSTRLAGVLEQFF. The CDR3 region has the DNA TGTGCCAGCAGCACCCGACTAGCGGGAGTCCTTGAGCAGTTCTTC.

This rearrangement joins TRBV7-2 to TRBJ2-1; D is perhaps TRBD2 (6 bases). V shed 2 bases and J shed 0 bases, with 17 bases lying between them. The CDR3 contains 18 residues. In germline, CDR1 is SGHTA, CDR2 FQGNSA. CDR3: CASSLRAGFVPSYNEQFF. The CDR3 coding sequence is TGTGCCAGCAGCTTACGAGCGGGTTTCGTACCCTCCTACAATGAGCAGTTCTTC.

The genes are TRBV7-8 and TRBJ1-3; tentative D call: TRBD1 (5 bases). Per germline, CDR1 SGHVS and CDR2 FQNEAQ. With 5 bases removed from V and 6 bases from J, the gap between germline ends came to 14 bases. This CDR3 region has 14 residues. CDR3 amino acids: CASSRGGDENTIYF. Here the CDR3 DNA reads TGTGCCAGCAGCCGCGGGGGAGATGAAAACACCATATATTTT.

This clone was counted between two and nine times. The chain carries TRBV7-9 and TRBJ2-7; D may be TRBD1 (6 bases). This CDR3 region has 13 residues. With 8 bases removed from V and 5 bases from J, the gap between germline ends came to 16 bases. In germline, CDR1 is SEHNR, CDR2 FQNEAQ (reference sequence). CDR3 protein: CASQTGLGHEQYF. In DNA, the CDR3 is TGTGCCAGCCAGACAGGCCTAGGCCACGAGCAGTACTTC.

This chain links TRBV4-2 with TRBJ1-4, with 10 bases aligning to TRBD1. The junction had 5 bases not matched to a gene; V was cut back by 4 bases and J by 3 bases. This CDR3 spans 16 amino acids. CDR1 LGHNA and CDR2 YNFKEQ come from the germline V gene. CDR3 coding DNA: TGTGCCAGCAGCCCACCCGGGACAGGGGCTAATGAAAAACTGTTTTTT. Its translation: CASSPPGTGANEKLFF.